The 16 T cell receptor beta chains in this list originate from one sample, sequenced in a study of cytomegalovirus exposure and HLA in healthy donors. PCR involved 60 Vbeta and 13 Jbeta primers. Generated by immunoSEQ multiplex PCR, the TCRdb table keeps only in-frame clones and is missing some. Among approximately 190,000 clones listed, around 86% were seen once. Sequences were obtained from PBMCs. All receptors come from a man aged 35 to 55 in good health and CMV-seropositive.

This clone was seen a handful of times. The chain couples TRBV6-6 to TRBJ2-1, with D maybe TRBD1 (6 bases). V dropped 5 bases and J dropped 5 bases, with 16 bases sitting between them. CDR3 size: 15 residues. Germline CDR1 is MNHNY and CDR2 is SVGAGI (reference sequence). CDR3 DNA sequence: TGTGCCAGCAGTAGGTCCAGGTCAGGGGACAATGAGCAGTTCTTC. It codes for CASSRSRSGDNEQFF.

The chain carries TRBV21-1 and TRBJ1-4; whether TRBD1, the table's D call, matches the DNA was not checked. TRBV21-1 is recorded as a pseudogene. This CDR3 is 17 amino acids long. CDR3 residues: CASSNSRDRGEGEKLFF. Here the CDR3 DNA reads TGTGCCAGCAGCAACTCCCGGGACAGGGGAGAAGGGGAAAAACTGTTTTTT.

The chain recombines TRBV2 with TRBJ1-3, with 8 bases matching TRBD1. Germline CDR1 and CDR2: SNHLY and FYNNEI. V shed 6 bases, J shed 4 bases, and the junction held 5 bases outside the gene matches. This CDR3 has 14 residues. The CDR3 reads CASSARGLGNTIYF. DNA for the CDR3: TGTGCCAGCAGCGCCAGGGGGCTCGGAAACACCATATATTTT.

The DNA for the CDR3 is TGTGCCAGCAGTGAACAGGGGTTCAATGAGCAGTTCTTC. Translated, it gives CASSEQGFNEQFF. The chain carries TRBV2 and TRBJ2-1, with D possibly matching TRBD1 (6 bases). V lost 2 bases, J lost 6 bases, and 8 bases lay in between. The CDR3 is made up of 13 amino acids. From germline, CDR1 is SNHLY and CDR2 FYNNEI.

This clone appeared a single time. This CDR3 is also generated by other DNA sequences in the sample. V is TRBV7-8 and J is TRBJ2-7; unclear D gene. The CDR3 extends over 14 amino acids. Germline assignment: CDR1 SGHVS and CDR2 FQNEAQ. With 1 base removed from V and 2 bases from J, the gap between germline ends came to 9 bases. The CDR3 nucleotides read TGTGCCAGCAGCTTAGGCGGTAGTCCCTACGAGCAGTACTTC. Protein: CASSLGGSPYEQYF.

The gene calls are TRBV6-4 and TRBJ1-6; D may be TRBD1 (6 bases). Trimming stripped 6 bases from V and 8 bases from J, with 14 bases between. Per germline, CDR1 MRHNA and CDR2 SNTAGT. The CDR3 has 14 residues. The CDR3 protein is CASRDDRPDSPLHF. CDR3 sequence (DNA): TGTGCCAGCAGGGACGACAGGCCGGATTCACCCCTCCACTTT.

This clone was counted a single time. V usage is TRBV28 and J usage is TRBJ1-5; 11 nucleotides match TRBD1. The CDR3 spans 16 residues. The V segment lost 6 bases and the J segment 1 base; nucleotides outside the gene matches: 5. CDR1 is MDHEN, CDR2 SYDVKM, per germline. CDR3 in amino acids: CASRKGTGGSNQPQHF. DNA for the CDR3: TGTGCCAGCAGGAAAGGGACAGGGGGGAGCAATCAGCCCCAGCATTTT.

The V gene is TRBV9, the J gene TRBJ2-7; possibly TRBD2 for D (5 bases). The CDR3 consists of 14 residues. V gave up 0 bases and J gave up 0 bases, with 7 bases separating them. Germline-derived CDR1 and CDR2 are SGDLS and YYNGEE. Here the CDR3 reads CASSVGEFSYEQYF. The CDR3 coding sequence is TGTGCCAGCAGCGTAGGGGAGTTCTCCTACGAGCAGTACTTC. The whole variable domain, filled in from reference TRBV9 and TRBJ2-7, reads DSGVTQTPKHLITATGQRVTLRCSPRSGDLSVYWYQQSLDQGLQFLIQYYNGEERAKGNILERFSAQQFPDLHSELNLSSLELGDSALYFCASSVGEFSYEQYFGPGTRLTVT.

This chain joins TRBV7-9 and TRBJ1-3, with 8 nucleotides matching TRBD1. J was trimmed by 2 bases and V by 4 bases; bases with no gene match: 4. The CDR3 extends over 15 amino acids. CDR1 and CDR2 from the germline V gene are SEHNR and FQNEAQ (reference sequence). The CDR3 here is CASSSYRGTGNTIYF. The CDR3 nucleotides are TGTGCCAGCAGCTCCTACAGGGGGACTGGAAACACCATATATTTT.

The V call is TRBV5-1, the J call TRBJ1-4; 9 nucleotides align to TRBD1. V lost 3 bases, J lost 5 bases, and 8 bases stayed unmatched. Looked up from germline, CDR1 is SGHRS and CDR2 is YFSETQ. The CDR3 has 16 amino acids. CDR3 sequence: CASSWDRDRSNEKLFF. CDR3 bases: TGCGCCAGCAGCTGGGACAGGGATCGTTCCAATGAAAAACTGTTTTTT.

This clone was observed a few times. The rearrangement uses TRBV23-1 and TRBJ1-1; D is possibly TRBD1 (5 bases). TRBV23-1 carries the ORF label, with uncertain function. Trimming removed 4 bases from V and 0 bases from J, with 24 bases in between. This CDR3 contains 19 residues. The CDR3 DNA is TGCGCCAGCAGTCTCTCAAGGCGGGAGTGGGGGTCCATGAACACTGAAGCTTTCTTT. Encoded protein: CASSLSRREWGSMNTEAFF.

The CDR3 sequence: CASSDWTKETQYF. CDR3 bases: TGTGCCAGCAGTGATTGGACTAAAGAGACCCAGTACTTC. V is TRBV6-5 and J is TRBJ2-5; possibly TRBD2 for D (6 bases). Germline CDR1 and CDR2: MNHEY and SVGAGI. Trimming left V 5 bases short and J 3 bases short, with 10 bases between. The CDR3 is made up of 13 amino acids.

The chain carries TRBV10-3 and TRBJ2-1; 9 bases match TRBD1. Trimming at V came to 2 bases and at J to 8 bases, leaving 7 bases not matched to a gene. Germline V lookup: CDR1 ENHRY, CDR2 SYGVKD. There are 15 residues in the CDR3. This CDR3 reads CAISEPGQGGDEQFF. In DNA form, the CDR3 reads TGTGCCATCAGTGAGCCGGGACAGGGCGGCGATGAGCAGTTCTTC.

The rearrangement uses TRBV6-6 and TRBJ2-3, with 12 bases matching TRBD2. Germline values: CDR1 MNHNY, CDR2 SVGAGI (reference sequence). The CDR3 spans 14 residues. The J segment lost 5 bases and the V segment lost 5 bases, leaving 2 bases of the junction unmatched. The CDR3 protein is CASSLAGGQDTQYF. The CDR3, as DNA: TGTGCCAGCAGTCTAGCGGGGGGGCAAGATACGCAGTATTTT.

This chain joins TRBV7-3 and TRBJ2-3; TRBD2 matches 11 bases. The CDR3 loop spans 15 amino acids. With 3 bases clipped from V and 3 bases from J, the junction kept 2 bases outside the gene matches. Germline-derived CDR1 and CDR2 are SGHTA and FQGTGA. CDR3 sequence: CASSFSGGATDTQYF. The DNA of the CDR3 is TGTGCCAGCAGCTTTAGCGGGGGGGCGACAGATACGCAGTATTTT.

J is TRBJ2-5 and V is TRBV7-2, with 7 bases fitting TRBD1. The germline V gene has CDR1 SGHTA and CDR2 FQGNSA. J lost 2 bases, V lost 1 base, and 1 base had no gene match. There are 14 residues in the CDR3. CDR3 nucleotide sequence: TGTGCCAGCAGCTTAGGGGGACAGCAAGAGACCCAGTACTTC. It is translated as CASSLGGQQETQYF.